This is a list of T cell receptor beta chains from one sample in a study of graft-versus-host responses after intestinal transplantation. Clones were sequenced by immunoSEQ multiplex PCR, and TCRdb holds only the in-frame ones, with some missing. The sample consists of about 100,000 clones, more than 75% of them appearing once. Their specific antigens are unknown. The material sequenced was unstimulated CD4+ T cells sorted from spleen or lymph node cells, taken before intestinal transplant. The source is a human donor who received an intestinal transplant. CDR3s include the opening cysteine and the closing phenylalanine or tryptophan. The D gene is left open where the match is weak. Clone size is shown for a subset of rows, as once, few, many or a class of expanded clone.

>TRBJ2-5|TRBV9|NA|TRBD2
TGTGCCAGCCACGAACCAACTAGCGGGAGGGCCCCCAAAGAGACCCAGTACTTC
CASHEPTSGRAPKETQYF
>TRBJ2-5|TRBV5-4|NA|NA
TGTGCCAGCAGCTTGTTAGGGGGCGGGGAAGAGACCCAGTACTTC
CASSLLGGGEETQYF
>TRBJ2-5|TRBV5-6|NA|NA
TGTGCCAGCAGCTTGGTGAGGGGTTACCAAGAGACCCAGTACTTC
CASSLVRGYQETQYF
>TRBJ2-5|TRBV6-6|NA|NA
TGTGCCAGCAGTTACTTAGAGACCCAGTACTTC
CASSYLETQYF
>TRBJ2-7|TRBV11-2|NA|TRBD2
TGTGCCAGCAGCGCAAACGGGGGGGGCTTTGACTTTTCAAACTACGAGCAGTACTTC
CASSANGGGFDFSNYEQYF
>TRBJ2-2|TRBV5-1|NA|NA
TGCGCCAGCAGCTCTACCACGAACACCGGGGAGCTGTTTTTT
CASSSTTNTGELFF
>TRBJ1-5|TRBV7-6|once|NA
TGTGCCAGCAGCGAGGGCCAGGCGGGTCGGCCCCAGCATTTT
CASSEGQAGRPQHF
>TRBJ2-7|TRBV28|NA|TRBD1
TGTGCCAGCAGTGCGGGACAGGACCCCTACGAGCAGTACTTC
CASSAGQDPYEQYF
>TRBJ1-2|TRBV5-1|NA|NA
TGCGCCAGCAGCGACCCCAGGGCCCCCTCCGGCGGCTACACCTTC
CASSDPRAPSGGYTF
>TRBJ2-2|TRBV6-6|NA|TRBD2
TGTGCCAGCAGGCGGGAGGCCCGCACCGGGGAGCTGTTTTTT
CASRREARTGELFF
>TRBJ2-7|TRBV5-4|NA|NA
TGTGCCAGCAGCATTGGGGGGGGCACCTACTACGAGCAGTACTTC
CASSIGGGTYYEQYF
>TRBJ1-6|TRBV2|NA|TRBD1
TGTGCCAGCAGGGTCCGGGACAGGGGGCGCTTCGCCTATAATTCACCCCTCCACTTT
CASRVRDRGRFAYNSPLHF
>TRBJ1-3|TRBV4-1|NA|NA
TGCGCCAGCAGCCAAGTCACGGGCGACTCTGGAAACACCATATATTTT
CASSQVTGDSGNTIYF
>TRBJ2-5|TRBV11-2|NA|TRBD1
TGTGCCAGCAGCTTAGCCTCACGGGACAGGGCCCGGCAGGGGACCCAGTACTTC
CASSLASRDRARQGTQYF
>TRBJ2-1|TRBV27|NA|NA
TGTGCCAGCAGTCCCCAACTGGGTGAGCAGTTCTTC
CASSPQLGEQFF
>TRBJ2-7|TRBV5-1|NA|NA
TGCGCCAGCAGCCTGGAGGGCGGCAGGCTTCTTTTACGAGGGCAGTACTTC
CASSLEGGRLLLRGQYF
>TRBJ2-5|TRBV25-1|NA|NA
TGTGCCAGCAGTGAGCAGGGGAGGGAGACCCAGTACTTC
CASSEQGRETQYF
>TRBJ2-7|TRBV30|NA|NA
TGTGCCTGGAGTGTACAGGGCAGGGCTTACGAGCAGTACTTC
CAWSVQGRAYEQYF
>TRBJ2-7|TRBV6-6|NA|TRBD2
TGTGCCAGCAGCCGGGACTACCGCTCCTACGAGCAGTACTTC
CASSRDYRSYEQYF
>TRBJ2-7|TRBV4-2|NA|NA
TGTGCCAGCAGCCAAGGTCAGCAGGGCCACTACGAGCAGTACTTC
CASSQGQQGHYEQYF
>TRBJ2-3|TRBV10-3|few|NA
TGTGCCGTAGGGGATACGCAGTATTTT
CAVGDTQYF
>TRBJ2-1|TRBV4-1|NA|TRBD2
TGCGCCAGCAGCCTCGGGACTAGCGCCCGCGGTGAGCAGTTCTTC
CASSLGTSARGEQFF
>TRBJ2-1|TRBV29-1|NA|NA
TGCAGCGTTGCCGGAGTAGCCACAGGTGAGCAGTTCTTC
CSVAGVATGEQFF
>TRBJ1-5|TRBV2|NA|TRBD1
TGTGCCAGCACATCTGGACAGGGGGCCTATCAGCCCCAGCATTTT
CASTSGQGAYQPQHF
>TRBJ1-2|TRBV4-1|NA|TRBD1
TGCGCCAGCAGCGCAATCGGACAGGGAGTTGAGGGCTACACCTTC
CASSAIGQGVEGYTF
>TRBJ2-1|TRBV11-1|few|TRBD2
TGTGCCAGCAGCCTGACTAGCTCGAGGGAGCAGTTCTTC
CASSLTSSREQFF
>TRBJ2-7|TRBV15|NA|TRBD1
TGTGCCACCAGCGCCGGGACAGGGCAGTACGAGCAGTACTTC
CATSAGTGQYEQYF
>TRBJ1-1|TRBV2|NA|NA
TGTGCCAGCAGTGTAGAGGGGCGGAGGACTGAAGCTTTCTTT
CASSVEGRRTEAFF
>TRBJ2-5|TRBV9|NA|NA
TGTGCCAGCAGCGTAGATGGTCAGGGTGGATGGGAGACCCAGTACTTC
CASSVDGQGGWETQYF
>TRBJ1-5|TRBV6-6|NA|TRBD1
TGTGCCAGCAGTTACCCCGGGACAGGGTTCAATCAGCCCCAGCATTTT
CASSYPGTGFNQPQHF
>TRBJ2-7|TRBV7-9|NA|NA
TGTGCCAGCAGCTTCGGGACGAGGGAGCAGTACTTC
CASSFGTREQYF
>TRBJ1-5|TRBV19|NA|NA
TGTGCCAGTACTACCCGGGCGCGAGTCAATCAGCCCCAGCATTTT
CASTTRARVNQPQHF
>TRBJ1-1|TRBV18|NA|NA
TGTGCCAGCTCACCACGCGCAGGGTCGGAAGCTTTCTTT
CASSPRAGSEAFF
>TRBJ2-2|TRBV5-6|NA|NA
TGTGCCAGCAGCTTGTTAGTCAGGAACACCGGGGAGCTGTTTTTT
CASSLLVRNTGELFF
>TRBJ2-7|TRBV5-1|NA|NA
TGCGCCAGCAGCAGTTACCCCTTAAGGGAAGGGTACGAGCAGTACTTC
CASSSYPLREGYEQYF
>TRBJ2-7|TRBV30|NA|NA
TGTGCCTGGAGTGGGGACCTATCAACCTACGAGCAGTACTTC
CAWSGDLSTYEQYF
>TRBJ1-6|TRBV5-1|NA|NA
TGCGCCAGCAGCTTGGCGGGCATGGATAATTCACCCCTCCACTTT
CASSLAGMDNSPLHF
>TRBJ1-4|TRBV21-1|NA|NA
TGTGCCAGCAGCCCCGACAGGGATGAAAAACTGTTTTTT
CASSPDRDEKLFF
>TRBJ2-5|TRBV30|NA|TRBD2
TGTGCCTGGAGTGTAGCGGGGGGCGGGGAGACCCAGTACTTC
CAWSVAGGGETQYF
>TRBJ1-1|TRBV19|NA|NA
TGTGCCAGTAGTATGCAGGGCCCGGTGGGTGAAGCTTTCTTT
CASSMQGPVGEAFF
>TRBJ2-3|TRBV5-1|NA|TRBD2
TGCGCCAGCAGCTCCGAAGGACTAGCGGGGGTCAAGGATACGCAGTATTTT
CASSSEGLAGVKDTQYF
>TRBJ2-2|TRBV27|NA|NA
TGTGCCAGCAGTTATACGACTCCTTTGTGGACCACGAACACCGGGGAGCTGTTTTTT
CASSYTTPLWTTNTGELFF
>TRBJ2-5|TRBV5-1|NA|NA
TGCGCCAGCAGCCCAGGGTCGCCAGAGACCCAGTACTTC
CASSPGSPETQYF
>TRBJ2-7|TRBV2|NA|NA
TGTGCCAGCAGGGGCGGTCGACGGGCCTACGAGCAGTACTTC
CASRGGRRAYEQYF